This T cell receptor (beta chain) is from a study of T cell responses to AZD1222 COVID-19 vaccine. The V gene lost 0 bases and the J gene lost 2 bases, with 13 bases spanning the gap. Germline lookup yields CDR1 WNHNN and CDR2 SYGVQD (reference sequence). The CDR3 is made up of 16 amino acids. Libraries were prepared by immunoSEQ multiplex PCR; TCRdb keeps only in-frame clonotypes and omits some of them. The sample has about 110,000 clones, about nine tenths seen once. The starting material was peripheral blood, obtained on day 0 of AZD1222 vaccination. The receptor was isolated from an adult in good health. The chain uses TRBV10-1 and TRBJ2-5; possibly TRBD1 for D (6 bases). The CDR3 DNA follows: TGCGCCAGCAGTGAGTCGTCGGGACACACTCAAGAGACCCAGTACTTC. Its protein is CASSESSGHTQETQYF.